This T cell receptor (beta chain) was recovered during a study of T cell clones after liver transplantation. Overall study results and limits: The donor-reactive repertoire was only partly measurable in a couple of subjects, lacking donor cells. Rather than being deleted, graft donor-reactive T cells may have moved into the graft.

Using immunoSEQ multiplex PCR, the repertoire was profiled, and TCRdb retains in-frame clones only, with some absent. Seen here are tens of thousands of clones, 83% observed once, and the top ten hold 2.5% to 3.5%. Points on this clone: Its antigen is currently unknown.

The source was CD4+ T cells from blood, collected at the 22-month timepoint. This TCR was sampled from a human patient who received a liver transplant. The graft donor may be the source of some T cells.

This CDR3 reads CASTPGHTNYGYTF. The CDR3 DNA reads as TGTGCCAGCACTCCGGGACACACTAACTATGGCTACACCTTC. The chain links TRBV2 to TRBJ1-2; a possible D gene is TRBD1 (6 bases). The CDR3 runs 14 residues. The V end lost 7 bases, the J end lost 0 bases, and 12 bases lay between the germline ends. Germline loops: CDR1 SNHLY, CDR2 FYNNEI.